This T cell receptor (beta chain) was sequenced for a study of monozygotic twins with inflammatory bowel disease. General study points: Support for any single strong IBD-associated signal or clonotype was not found. IBD patients displayed reduced TCRbeta diversity (inverse Simpson) when set against healthy co-twins.

Blood was collected, roughly 2.5 ml per donor. UMIs with a 6-nucleotide sample barcode were added by template switching. From the 5' RACE reads, TCRdb lists one entry per CDR3 protein and no DNA. Found here are over 150,000 distinct CDR3 sequences; the top ten clones hold 2% to 3%. The CDR3 length is 14 residues. Per germline, CDR1 ENHRY and CDR2 SYGVKD. For this clonotype: Its antigen is undetermined.

Sequencing was done on a sample of blood. The TCR sequence derives from a human donor with ulcerative colitis or Crohn's disease, or a healthy co-twin of an affected twin (not recorded which). V usage is TRBV10-3 and J usage is TRBJ2-7; TCRdb proposes TRBD1, but this gene call is untestable without DNA. The CDR3: CAISESGGPYEQYF.